This is a list of T cell receptor beta chains from one sample in a study of identical twins. Using its own MiXCR run on the 5' RACE reads, TCRdb lists one record per CDR3 protein. The sample holds about 100,000 distinct CDR3 sequences, 4.5% to 6.5% seen once. The specimen was memory T cells sorted from blood. The receptors shown here come from a woman aged 45-60 years in good health. Both conserved end residues are part of each CDR3. Each record gives: D gene, J gene, V gene, clone size, CDR3 DNA, CDR3 protein. D genes are given only for firm matches. Only some rows state a clone size, as once, few, many or a class for expanded clones.

.,TRBJ2-5,TRBV10-3,many,TGTGCCATATCCGAGCGGCAAGAGACCCAGTACTTC,CAISERQETQYF
.,TRBJ1-4,TRBV6-1,many,TGTGCCAGCAGAAGAGGACTACGAGAGGAAAAACTGTTTTTT,CASRRGLREEKLFF
.,TRBJ1-1,TRBV30,many,TGTGCCTGGAGTCCAACTCTAGGGAGGTGGGCTTTCTTT,CAWSPTLGRWAFF
.,TRBJ2-5,TRBV12-3/TRBV12-4,many,TGTGCCAGCAGTTCAGGAAGTGGCAGGGAAGAGACCCAGTACTTC,CASSSGSGREETQYF
TRBD1,TRBJ2-3,TRBV20-1,.,TGCAGTGCTTGGGACAGTCGCACAGATACGCAGTATTTT,CSAWDSRTDTQYF
.,TRBJ2-5,TRBV14,.,TGTGCCAGCAGTGAAGGTAGCAGGGAGACCCAGTACTTC,CASSEGSRETQYF
.,TRBJ1-1,TRBV5-6,many,TGTGCCAGCAGCTTGACCCCTTCCTCGAACACTGAAGCTTTCTTT,CASSLTPSSNTEAFF
TRBD2,TRBJ2-3,TRBV7-8,many,TGTGCCAGCAGCTTCGGTGGGGAGGGCCGAGATACGCAGTATTTT,CASSFGGEGRDTQYF
.,TRBJ2-3,TRBV18,many,TGTGCCAGCTCACAGGGCACAGATACGCAGTATTTT,CASSQGTDTQYF
.,TRBJ2-7,TRBV6-5,.,TGTGCCAGCAGTGCTCGGGACCGAACCTACGAGCAGTACTTC,CASSARDRTYEQYF
TRBD2,TRBJ2-3,TRBV30,few,TGTGCCTGGAGTAGGAGGGAACTAGCGGGACCAAGCACAGATACGCAGTATTTT,CAWSRRELAGPSTDTQYF
.,TRBJ2-7,TRBV5-1,many,TGCGCCAGCAGCCGAGGTGTAGGGGGTGAGCAGTACTTC,CASSRGVGGEQYF
TRBD2,TRBJ2-3,TRBV7-2,.,TGTGCCAGCAGCCCTCAGGGGACTAGTCTCACAGATACGCAGTATTTT,CASSPQGTSLTDTQYF
TRBD2,TRBJ2-7,TRBV6-5,few,TGTGCCAGCAGCCCCGGCGGGGCGGGAGTCGGCGAGCAGTACTTC,CASSPGGAGVGEQYF
.,TRBJ2-5,TRBV19,many,TGTGCCAGTAACCGGTACTCGGGGGAGACCCAGTACTTC,CASNRYSGETQYF
.,TRBJ2-1,TRBV7-2,many,TGTGCCAGCAGCTATCACAGTGAGCAGTTCTTC,CASSYHSEQFF
.,TRBJ2-6,TRBV5-1,many,TGCGCCAGCAGCCAGGCTAACTCTGGGGCCAACGTCCTGACTTTC,CASSQANSGANVLTF
TRBD2,TRBJ2-1,TRBV7-9,medium-sized,TGTGCCAGCAGCCCCGGGAGGAGAACTTACAATGAGCAGTTCTTC,CASSPGRRTYNEQFF
.,TRBJ1-4,TRBV11-3,few,TGTGCCAGCAGCTACCCGACAGGCGGACCGATGGGCCGTAATGAAAAACTGTTTTTT,CASSYPTGGPMGRNEKLFF
.,TRBJ2-1,TRBV19,.,TGTGCCAGTAGTAGCGGTTACAATGAGCAGTTCTTC,CASSSGYNEQFF
TRBD1,TRBJ2-7,TRBV4-1,many,TGCGCCAGCAGCCAAACCCGACAGGGTAAATACGAGCAGTACTTC,CASSQTRQGKYEQYF
.,TRBJ1-1,TRBV12-3/TRBV12-4,many,TGTGCCAGCAGTTCCCCTTATCCAGCCATGAACACTGAAGCTTTCTTT,CASSSPYPAMNTEAFF
.,TRBJ2-5,TRBV21-1,.,TGTGCCAGCAGCAAAGATCTAGTTTGGGAGACCCAGTACTTC,CASSKDLVWETQYF
.,TRBJ2-3,TRBV7-6,.,TGTGCCAGCAGCTTAGGGTTAGGCCTCGCAGATACGCAGTATTTT,CASSLGLGLADTQYF
.,TRBJ1-2,TRBV18,many,TGTGCCAGCTCAGCCACTTCAGGCTATGGCTACACCTTC,CASSATSGYGYTF
.,TRBJ2-1,TRBV4-2,many,TGTGCCAGCAGCCAAGAAGAACTCGGGACTAATGAGCAGTTCTTC,CASSQEELGTNEQFF
TRBD2,TRBJ2-1,TRBV7-8,.,TGTGCCAGCAGCTTAGTTATGCTAGCGGGAGCCCATGAGCAGTTCTTC,CASSLVMLAGAHEQFF
.,TRBJ1-4,TRBV11-1,many,TGTGCCAGCAGCTTTTCGGGGACAAGAGACGAAAAACTGTTTTTT,CASSFSGTRDEKLFF
.,TRBJ1-2,TRBV6-5,many,TGTGCCAGCACCCCCCGCTCCGAATATGGCTACACCTTC,CASTPRSEYGYTF
.,TRBJ2-5,TRBV20-1,few,TGCAGTGCTAGGGGGGGCGCGAAAGGGCAAGAGACCCAGTACTTC,CSARGGAKGQETQYF
.,TRBJ2-3,TRBV5-6,.,TGTGCCAGCGACGGGGGAGGCGGTGTGGATACGCAGTATTTT,CASDGGGGVDTQYF
.,TRBJ2-1,TRBV24-1,many,TGTGCCACCAGTGAGTCAGGGAGAAGGAATGAGCAGTTCTTC,CATSESGRRNEQFF